Shown below are 10 T cell receptor beta chains from a single sample sequenced in a study of blood T cell repertoires in COVID-19. Assay: immunoSEQ multiplex PCR; the TCRdb copy retains only in-frame clones and omits some. The sample contains about 81,000 clones, around 89% of which appear only once. Sequences were obtained from peripheral blood. Receptor source: a man in his 70s with active or convalescent COVID-19.

V gene TRBV6-5 combines with J gene TRBJ1-1; D might be TRBD1 (6 bases). Between the trimmed V and J ends, which lost 2 bases and 5 bases, there was a span of 15 bases. The germline CDR1 and CDR2 sequences are MNHEY and SVGAGI. The CDR3 contains 15 residues. The CDR3 nucleotides read TGTGCCAGCAGTTACAGAGGAAGGGGGGGGACTGAAGCTTTCTTT. This gives the protein CASSYRGRGGTEAFF.

The V gene is TRBV6-5, the J gene TRBJ1-2; D call uncertain. The germline V gene encodes CDR1 MNHEY and CDR2 SVGAGI. This CDR3 has 16 residues. V was cut by 0 bases and J by 0 bases, with 11 bases left in between. The CDR3 sequence: CASSYSSWAANYGYTF. CDR3 in DNA: TGTGCCAGCAGTTACTCGTCGTGGGCAGCTAACTATGGCTACACCTTC.

The chain employs TRBV4-2 and TRBJ2-7; D remains ambiguous. The CDR3 is 14 residues long. Germline loops: CDR1 LGHNA, CDR2 YNFKEQ. The V end was cut by 1 base, the J end by 2 bases, with 9 bases between. The CDR3 DNA sequence: TGTGCCAGCAGCCAAGGACACGGTACCTACGAGCAGTACTTC. Its translation: CASSQGHGTYEQYF.

The chain is built from TRBV4-1 and TRBJ1-6, with D possibly being TRBD1 (6 bases). V was clipped by 5 bases and J by 8 bases, with 19 bases between them. This CDR3 spans 16 amino acids. CDR1 and CDR2 from the germline V gene are MGHRA and YSYEKL. The CDR3 DNA reads as TGCGCCAGCAGCGCATCCCCGGGACACGCCGATTCACCCCTCCACTTT. It specifies CASSASPGHADSPLHF.

The V and J genes are TRBV6-2 or TRBV6-3 and TRBJ2-2; no reliable D call. V was pared by 5 bases and J by 7 bases, with 11 bases between. Germline V gene data show CDR1 as MNHEY and CDR2 as SVGEGT. This CDR3 contains 13 residues. CDR3 residues: CASSATRVGELFF. The CDR3 region has the DNA TGTGCCAGCAGTGCCACCCGGGTCGGGGAGCTGTTTTTT.

This clone was counted a single time. The chain has TRBV5-1 and TRBJ1-1; the D gene is possibly TRBD1 (6 bases). Trimming pared 0 bases from V and 4 bases from J, leaving 13 bases between. The CDR3 spans 15 residues. CDR1 is SGHRS and CDR2 is YFSETQ in the germline V gene. The CDR3 here is CASSLGGHFGTEAFF. The CDR3 DNA reads TGCGCCAGCAGCTTGGGGGGACACTTCGGCACTGAAGCTTTCTTT.

The chain uses TRBV11-2 and TRBJ1-5; D is ambiguous. The CDR3 loop spans 15 amino acids. Germline lookup yields CDR1 SGHAT and CDR2 FQNNGV. V lost 1 base and J 4 bases, leaving 11 bases between the germline ends. In DNA, the CDR3 is TGTGCCAGCAGCTTAGGCACTCTGCCAAATCAGCCCCAGCATTTT. Its protein product is CASSLGTLPNQPQHF.

The chain joins TRBV27 to TRBJ2-7, with D hard to call. This CDR3 is 15 amino acids long. Germline CDR1 and CDR2: MNHEY and SMNVEV (reference sequence). Trimming removed 1 base at V and 2 bases at J, with 12 bases between. In nucleotides, the CDR3 is TGTGCCAGCAGTTTATTTAATGGCGGAGCCTACGAGCAGTACTTC. Translation: CASSLFNGGAYEQYF.

The J gene is TRBJ2-7, the V gene TRBV5-5; 9 bases match TRBD1. J was trimmed by 2 bases and V by 2 bases; bases with no gene match: 2. The CDR3 has 14 residues. CDR1 and CDR2 from the germline V gene are SGHKS and YYEKEE (reference sequence). CDR3 protein: CASSFGQGTYEQYF. DNA for the CDR3: TGTGCCAGCAGCTTCGGACAGGGGACCTACGAGCAGTACTTC.

The rearrangement uses TRBV10-3 and TRBJ1-1; perhaps TRBD1 as D (5 bases). V was clipped by 11 bases and J by 3 bases, with 16 bases between them. The CDR3 extends over 13 amino acids. Germline loops: CDR1 ENHRY, CDR2 SYGVKD. The DNA of the CDR3 is TGTGCCCACCGAACAGGCGAGGACACTGAAGCTTTCTTT. Its translation: CAHRTGEDTEAFF.